The entry that follows covers one T cell receptor beta chain sequence. What it binds is not known. The junction differs from germline at one of its ends, possibly a read error. TCRdb passed the 5' RACE reads through MiXCR, listing each CDR3 protein once. The table shows about 430,000 distinct CDR3 sequences, with roughly 18% occurring only once. The sample is drawn from a study of T-cell memory formation after mild COVID-19. Broader study findings: CD8+ contracting clones occupied EMRA, while CD4+ ones occupied mainly CM and EM.

The CDR3 spans 14 residues. CDR1 and CDR2 from the germline V gene are SGHTA and FQGNSA. The TCR was taken from a man younger than 35 who had mild COVID-19 (a few samples of this study predate the infection). Cell type and time point are not known. The material sequenced was PBMCs or a T cell subset sorted from them (not recorded which). V and J are TRBV7-2 and TRBJ1-2; a possible D gene is TRBD1 (5 bases). CDR3 loop: CASSYRGQGYGHTF. The CDR3 DNA sequence: TGTGCCAGCAGCTACCGGGGCCAGGGATATGGCCACACCTTC.